This is a list of T cell receptor beta chains from one sample in a study of neurological immune-mediated disorders. MiXCR, run by TCRdb on the 5' RACE reads, gives a single entry per CDR3 protein. The repertoire holds roughly 31,000 distinct CDR3 sequences, approximately 22% seen once, with roughly 27% in the top ten. The source material was CD4+ T cells from blood. These receptors were taken from a man aged 45 to 65 with HTLV-1-associated myelopathy (HAM/TSP). Both conserved end residues are part of each CDR3. Each record gives: J gene, clone size, V gene, D gene, CDR3 DNA, CDR3 protein. The D gene is left open where the match is weak. Size tells how often a clone was seen (once, few, many) or the class of an expanded clone, and some rows leave it out.

j_call: TRBJ2-3
clone_size: many
v_call: TRBV5-1
d_call: TRBD2
cdr3_nt: TGCGCCAGCAGCCGAAGCGGGGGGGTCTTGGCCGATACGCAGTATTTT
cdr3_aa: CASSRSGGVLADTQYF

j_call: TRBJ2-6
clone_size: many
v_call: TRBV14
d_call: NA
cdr3_nt: TGTGCCAGCAGCCCGCCCGGAGTTGGGGCCAACGTCCTGACTTTC
cdr3_aa: CASSPPGVGANVLTF

j_call: TRBJ2-1
clone_size: many
v_call: TRBV5-1
d_call: TRBD2
cdr3_nt: TGCGCCAGCAGCGACACTAGCGGATCCAATGAGCAGTTCTTC
cdr3_aa: CASSDTSGSNEQFF

j_call: TRBJ2-7
clone_size: many
v_call: TRBV7-2
d_call: NA
cdr3_nt: TGTGCCAGCAGCCCCCAGGGGACGAGCTCCTACGAGCAGTACTTC
cdr3_aa: CASSPQGTSSYEQYF

j_call: TRBJ1-2
clone_size: NA
v_call: TRBV5-1
d_call: NA
cdr3_nt: TGCGCCAGCAGCTTAGACAATGCCTATGGCTACACCTTC
cdr3_aa: CASSLDNAYGYTF

j_call: TRBJ2-6
clone_size: NA
v_call: TRBV7-9
d_call: NA
cdr3_nt: TGTGCCAGCAGCTGGAAAGGGGAGCGGACAGGGGCCAACGTCCTGACTTTC
cdr3_aa: CASSWKGERTGANVLTF

j_call: TRBJ1-2
clone_size: many
v_call: TRBV18
d_call: NA
cdr3_nt: TGTGCCAGCTCACCCACAGGTGACGGCTACACCTTC
cdr3_aa: CASSPTGDGYTF

j_call: TRBJ1-5
clone_size: many
v_call: TRBV5-5
d_call: NA
cdr3_nt: TGTGCCAGCAGCATGTGGACAGCCCAAGGGCAGCCCCAGCATTTT
cdr3_aa: CASSMWTAQGQPQHF

j_call: TRBJ2-1
clone_size: many
v_call: TRBV20-1
d_call: NA
cdr3_nt: TGCAGTGTCTTCACGGGACCCTACAATGAGCAGTTCTTC
cdr3_aa: CSVFTGPYNEQFF

j_call: TRBJ1-4
clone_size: NA
v_call: TRBV20-1
d_call: NA
cdr3_nt: TGCAGTCTTAAGGAGAGTTCTAATGAAAAACTGTTTTTT
cdr3_aa: CSLKESSNEKLFF

j_call: TRBJ2-1
clone_size: many
v_call: TRBV10-3
d_call: TRBD1
cdr3_nt: TGTGCCATCAGCCGGACAGGGGTTGATGAGCAGTTCTTC
cdr3_aa: CAISRTGVDEQFF

j_call: TRBJ2-6
clone_size: many
v_call: TRBV20-1
d_call: TRBD1
cdr3_nt: TGCAGTGGACAGGGGACTGGATCTGGGGCCAACGTCCTGACTTTC
cdr3_aa: CSGQGTGSGANVLTF

j_call: TRBJ1-1
clone_size: many
v_call: TRBV7-9
d_call: NA
cdr3_nt: TGTGCCAGCAGCTTAGCACGGGAAAGTACTGAAGCTTTCTTT
cdr3_aa: CASSLARESTEAFF

j_call: TRBJ2-2
clone_size: NA
v_call: TRBV5-1
d_call: NA
cdr3_nt: TGCGCCAGCAGCTTGGCTACAGTGACCGGGGAGCTGTTTTTT
cdr3_aa: CASSLATVTGELFF

j_call: TRBJ2-2
clone_size: few
v_call: TRBV14
d_call: NA
cdr3_nt: TGTGCCAGCAGCCAAGGGTCGGGGCAGATTTTT
cdr3_aa: CASSQGSGQIF

j_call: TRBJ1-5
clone_size: many
v_call: TRBV3-1
d_call: NA
cdr3_nt: TGTGCCAGCAGCCCAAGTTATAGCAATCAGCCCCAGCATTTT
cdr3_aa: CASSPSYSNQPQHF

j_call: TRBJ1-1
clone_size: many
v_call: TRBV12-3/TRBV12-4
d_call: NA
cdr3_nt: TGTGCCAGCAGTTTGGGAGGCGAAGCTTTCTTT
cdr3_aa: CASSLGGEAFF

j_call: TRBJ2-7
clone_size: NA
v_call: TRBV20-1
d_call: NA
cdr3_nt: TGCAGTGCTAGGGGGTCTCTCGACGATCATTACTTC
cdr3_aa: CSARGSLDDHYF

j_call: TRBJ2-1
clone_size: NA
v_call: TRBV5-1
d_call: NA
cdr3_nt: TGCGCCAGCAGCCAACAAAAGGTGAATGAGCAGTTCTTC
cdr3_aa: CASSQQKVNEQFF

j_call: TRBJ2-7
clone_size: many
v_call: TRBV20-1
d_call: TRBD2
cdr3_nt: TGCAGTGCTAGACAGACTAGCGGGGGTTACGAGCAGTACTTC
cdr3_aa: CSARQTSGGYEQYF

j_call: TRBJ2-3
clone_size: many
v_call: TRBV5-6
d_call: TRBD1
cdr3_nt: TGTGCCAGCAGCTGGAAGACAGGGGGGACAGATACGCAGTATTTT
cdr3_aa: CASSWKTGGTDTQYF

j_call: TRBJ1-2
clone_size: many
v_call: TRBV5-6
d_call: NA
cdr3_nt: TGTGCCAGCACCCCCTATGCGGCAGGTAGTATCTATGGCTACACCTTC
cdr3_aa: CASTPYAAGSIYGYTF

j_call: TRBJ2-1
clone_size: many
v_call: TRBV20-1
d_call: TRBD2
cdr3_nt: TGCAGTGCCAAGACCGGACTAGCGGGAGACTACAATGAGCAGTTCTTC
cdr3_aa: CSAKTGLAGDYNEQFF

j_call: TRBJ2-1
clone_size: many
v_call: TRBV24-1
d_call: TRBD2
cdr3_nt: TGTGCCACCAGCGTGGCGCTAGCGGCCTACAATGAGCAGTTCTTC
cdr3_aa: CATSVALAAYNEQFF

j_call: TRBJ2-6
clone_size: many
v_call: TRBV9
d_call: NA
cdr3_nt: TGTGCCAGCAGCGTTCCAGGGTCTGGGGCCAACGTCCTGACTTTC
cdr3_aa: CASSVPGSGANVLTF

j_call: TRBJ1-1
clone_size: many
v_call: TRBV20-1
d_call: NA
cdr3_nt: TGCAGTGCTAGAGCAGGGCGGGACACTGAAGCTTTCTTT
cdr3_aa: CSARAGRDTEAFF

j_call: TRBJ2-1
clone_size: many
v_call: TRBV3-1
d_call: NA
cdr3_nt: TGTGCCAGCAGCCATTTAAATGAGCAGTTCTTC
cdr3_aa: CASSHLNEQFF

j_call: TRBJ2-3
clone_size: many
v_call: TRBV5-1
d_call: NA
cdr3_nt: TGCGCCAGCAGCTTGACAGGGAGCACAGATACGCAGTATTTT
cdr3_aa: CASSLTGSTDTQYF

j_call: TRBJ1-4
clone_size: many
v_call: TRBV20-1
d_call: NA
cdr3_nt: TGCAGTGGGGGTTTAGCTAATGAAAAACTGTTTTTT
cdr3_aa: CSGGLANEKLFF

j_call: TRBJ2-1
clone_size: NA
v_call: TRBV29-1
d_call: NA
cdr3_nt: TGCAGCGTTTCTGGCGACAGCTACTCCTACAATGAGCAGTTCTTC
cdr3_aa: CSVSGDSYSYNEQFF

j_call: TRBJ2-2
clone_size: many
v_call: TRBV20-1
d_call: TRBD1
cdr3_nt: TGCAGTGCTAGAGATAGGACAGGGGGAAACACCGGGGAGCTGTTTTTT
cdr3_aa: CSARDRTGGNTGELFF

j_call: TRBJ2-7
clone_size: many
v_call: TRBV6-6
d_call: TRBD2
cdr3_nt: TGTGCCAGCTCAGCTAGCGGAGTCGGGGAGCAGTACTTC
cdr3_aa: CASSASGVGEQYF

j_call: TRBJ1-5
clone_size: few
v_call: TRBV19
d_call: NA
cdr3_nt: TGTGCCAGTAGTTTCGGGACACGGGCGGAGCCCCAGCATTTT
cdr3_aa: CASSFGTRAEPQHF